This entry features one T cell receptor beta chain sequence. What it binds is not known. Relative to the germline gene, one junction end is altered; a read error may explain this. This sample was included in a study of blood T cells in healthy people across ages. Study outcomes and limitations: Long-lived donors had more naive CD4+ cells and higher diversity than aged donors. Strong correlation linked observed beta diversity and percent naive T cells.

No fewer than 7 million PBMCs went into each sample. Then a second PCR, running about 6 to 12 cycles, was carried out with a sample-barcoded 5' primer and a J-beta primer mix. From each sample, at least 2.5 million paired-end reads containing CDR3 were obtained. TCRdb called the 5' RACE reads again in MiXCR, with one record for every CDR3 protein. The sample records 1.5 million to 2 million distinct CDR3 sequences, roughly 30% being singletons. Germline CDR1 DFQATT, CDR2 SNEGSKA (reference sequence). This CDR3 has 15 residues. The sequencing input was blood. The receptor comes from a woman in her twenties or thirties in good health. The chain joins TRBV20-1 to TRBJ1-2; the D gene is possibly TRBD1 (5 bases). CDR3 nucleotides: TGCAGTGCTACAATCCGGGACGTATATAACTATGGCTGCACCTTC. Amino acid sequence: CSATIRDVYNYGCTF.